Following are 21 T cell receptor beta chains from one sample sequenced in a study of OX40 agonist ivuxolimab in advanced cancers. Clones were read by immunoSEQ multiplex PCR, and TCRdb kept only the in-frame ones, dropping some. The sample carries approximately 65,000 clones, around nine tenths recorded once. The sequencing used CD4+ or CD8+ T cells sorted from blood, collected in a trial of the OX40 agonist ivuxolimab. The origin of the receptors is an adult with an advanced solid tumor such as melanoma, head and neck, liver or kidney cancer.

CDR3 sequence: CASSLDQGDKLFF. The DNA of the CDR3 is TGTGCCAGCAGCTTAGACCAGGGGGACAAACTGTTTTTT. V gene TRBV7-9 combines with J gene TRBJ1-4, with 7 bases matching TRBD1. Germline V gene data show CDR1 as SEHNR and CDR2 as FQNEAQ (reference sequence). The CDR3 contains 13 residues. The V gene end was trimmed by 1 base and the J gene end by 11 bases; junction bases not matched to a gene: 4.

This clone was observed a few times. The J gene is TRBJ1-1, the V gene TRBV4-1, with no clear D. The germline CDR1 and CDR2 sequences are MGHRA and YSYEKL. The V end was cut by 0 bases, the J end by 1 base, with 9 bases between. The CDR3 is 15 residues long. The CDR3 DNA follows: TGCGCCAGCAGCCAAGAGGCAACCCCGAACACTGAAGCTTTCTTT. It is translated as CASSQEATPNTEAFF.

This chain joins TRBV7-3 and TRBJ2-1; 13 nucleotides line up with TRBD2. The V gene end was trimmed by 0 bases and the J gene end by 3 bases; junction bases not matched to a gene: 2. Germline CDR1 SGHTA, CDR2 FQGTGA. The CDR3 length is 17 residues. The DNA for the CDR3 is TGTGCCAGCAGCTTAACGTGGACTAGCGGGGGCTACAATGAGCAGTTCTTC. Amino acid sequence: CASSLTWTSGGYNEQFF.

This chain joins TRBV7-6 and TRBJ2-1, with 9 bases that match TRBD2. V shed 5 bases, J shed 5 bases, and the junction held 10 bases outside the gene matches. This CDR3 is built from 16 residues. CDR1 and CDR2 (germline): SGHVS, FNYEAQ. The CDR3 region is CASSLGAGGPNNEQFF. In DNA, the CDR3 is TGTGCCAGCAGCCTGGGCGCGGGAGGGCCTAACAATGAGCAGTTCTTC. Variable domain in full (rest from reference TRBV7-6 and TRBJ2-1): GAGVSQSPRYKVTKRGQDVALRCDPISGHVSLYWYRQALGQGPEFLTYFNYEAQQDKSGLPNDRFSAERPEGSISTLTIQRTEQRDSAMYRCASSLGAGGPNNEQFFGPGTRLTVL.

V gene TRBV2 combines with J gene TRBJ2-2; TRBD2 agrees at 11 bases. The germline gives CDR1 SNHLY, CDR2 FYNNEI. This CDR3 spans 16 amino acids. The trim removed 8 bases at V and 3 bases at J, leaving 8 bases unmatched. CDR3 in amino acids: CASQSGTSGYTGELFF. The CDR3 bases are TGTGCCAGCCAATCCGGGACTAGCGGCTACACCGGGGAGCTGTTTTTT.

The CDR3 protein is CAIGLAVSTDTQYF. The CDR3 DNA sequence: TGTGCCATCGGGCTAGCGGTTAGCACAGATACGCAGTATTTT. The chain combines TRBV10-3 with TRBJ2-3; 7 nucleotides agree with TRBD2. The CDR3 is 14 residues long. V trimming: 8 bases; J trimming: 0 bases; junction bases outside the gene matches: 5. Germline assignment: CDR1 ENHRY and CDR2 SYGVKD.

The chain employs TRBV18 and TRBJ1-3, with D unresolved. Germline CDR1 and CDR2: KGHSH and LQKENI. The CDR3 spans 14 residues. V was pared by 5 bases and J by 8 bases, with 16 bases between. The CDR3 region has the DNA TGTGCCAGCTCAGCGTCGCTCAGGAGGGACACCATATATTTT. Amino acid sequence: CASSASLRRDTIYF.

The chain links TRBV18 to TRBJ1-4, with TRBD1 as a possible D gene (5 bases). The CDR3 spans 14 residues. Looked up from germline, CDR1 is KGHSH and CDR2 is LQKENI. The V and J ends lost 6 bases and 8 bases respectively, with 16 bases between them. The CDR3 loop is CASSGDRNAEKLFF. CDR3 sequence (DNA): TGTGCCAGCTCGGGAGACAGAAACGCCGAAAAACTGTTTTTT.

The V and J genes are TRBV14 and TRBJ1-1, with D unclear. V was shortened by 2 bases and J by 6 bases, with 7 bases between the two germline ends. The CDR3 spans 12 residues. Germline loops: CDR1 SGHDN, CDR2 FVKESK. In nucleotides, the CDR3 is TGTGCCAGCAGCCAATTCGGGTCTGAAGCTTTCTTT. Its translation: CASSQFGSEAFF. Combining the CDR3 with reference TRBV14 and TRBJ1-1 gives the whole variable domain EAGVTQFPSHSVIEKGQTVTLRCDPISGHDNLYWYRRVMGKEIKFLLHFVKESKQDESGMPNNRFLAERTGGTYSTLKVQPAELEDSGVYFCASSQFGSEAFFGQGTRLTVV.

The chain is built from TRBV5-1 and TRBJ1-2; no reliable D call. CDR1 is SGHRS, CDR2 YFSETQ, per germline. V was cut by 0 bases and J by 6 bases, with 9 bases left in between. This CDR3 has 13 amino acids. This CDR3 reads CASSLGRTDGYTF. The CDR3 DNA follows: TGCGCCAGCAGCTTGGGGAGGACGGATGGCTACACCTTC.

The V gene is TRBV2, the J gene TRBJ1-2, with D unresolved. This CDR3 has 12 residues. Germline-derived CDR1 and CDR2 are SNHLY and FYNNEI. V was trimmed by 4 bases and J by 7 bases, leaving 10 bases between them. In nucleotides, the CDR3 is TGTGCCAGCAGTGCTGTTTTTGGTGGCTACACCTTC. This sequence encodes CASSAVFGGYTF.

J is TRBJ1-5 and V is TRBV7-9; no firm D call. Trimming stripped 9 bases from V and 8 bases from J, with 14 bases between. From germline, CDR1 is SEHNR and CDR2 FQNEAQ (reference sequence). CDR3 length equals 12 residues. In DNA form, the CDR3 reads TGTGCCAGTGCCACGCTTAGGGAGCCCCAGCATTTT. Amino acid sequence: CASATLREPQHF.

V usage is TRBV19 and J usage is TRBJ2-7, with D possibly TRBD2 on 6 matching bases. The CDR3 extends over 14 amino acids. The germline CDR1 and CDR2 sequences are LNHDA and SQIVND (reference sequence). V was shortened by 3 bases and J by 5 bases, with 14 bases between the two germline ends. The CDR3 region is CASSILARNHEQYF. In DNA form, the CDR3 reads TGTGCCAGTAGTATTCTAGCGCGCAACCACGAGCAGTACTTC.

V usage is TRBV27 and J usage is TRBJ2-7, with TRBD1 identical over 9 bases. CDR1 is MNHEY, CDR2 SMNVEV, per germline (reference sequence). V was clipped by 2 bases and J by 4 bases; unmatched bases: 9. The CDR3 is made up of 16 amino acids. CDR3 protein: CASSLGRTGARYEQYF. The CDR3, as DNA: TGTGCCAGCAGTTTAGGGAGGACAGGGGCACGATACGAGCAGTACTTC.

V is TRBV6-6 and J is TRBJ2-7, with TRBD1 matching over 9 bases. Germline trimming cut 8 bases from V and 6 bases from J; bases unmatched to any gene: 11. Looked up from germline, CDR1 is MNHNY and CDR2 is SVGAGI (reference sequence). This CDR3 comprises 14 residues. CDR3 nucleotide sequence: TGTGCCAGCGAGACAGGGGGACGCCGGGGCGAGCAGTACTTC. Translation: CASETGGRRGEQYF.

The chain combines TRBV6-5 with TRBJ1-1; 9 positions agree with TRBD1. Germline V CDR1 and CDR2: MNHEY, SVGAGI. The CDR3 has 15 amino acids. J gave up 6 bases and V 6 bases, and 11 bases lay outside the gene matches. CDR3 DNA sequence: TGTGCCAGCAGAATCTACAGGGGGCGAATCGCTGAAGCTTTCTTT. Translating it yields CASRIYRGRIAEAFF.

The chain couples TRBV5-4 to TRBJ2-2; tentatively, D is TRBD1 (6 bases). The CDR3 runs to 15 residues. Trimming removed 0 bases at V and 2 bases at J, with 8 bases between. Germline lookup yields CDR1 SGHNT and CDR2 YYREEE (reference sequence). CDR3 nucleotides: TGTGCCAGCAGCTTGGGGGGGCGAAACACCGGGGAGCTGTTTTTT. The encoded protein is CASSLGGRNTGELFF.

V and J are TRBV18 and TRBJ1-2; 10 positions match TRBD1. CDR1 and CDR2 (germline): KGHSH, LQKENI. The length of the CDR3 is 16 residues. The ends lost 3 bases at V and 8 bases at J; junction bases unmatched: 12. This CDR3 reads CASSPSSRQGAGGYTF. DNA for the CDR3: TGTGCCAGCTCACCTAGCTCCAGACAGGGGGCGGGAGGCTACACCTTC.

This clone appeared once. Germline is not matched at one junction end, which may reflect a read error. The J gene is TRBJ2-3, the V gene TRBV9; 14 bases are shared with TRBD2. This CDR3 region has 16 residues. CDR1 is SGDLS and CDR2 is YYNGEE in the germline V gene. CDR3 residues: CASSVGTSGSIDTQYF. The CDR3 DNA reads as TGTGCCAGCAGCGTCGGGACTAGCGGGAGCATAGATACGCAGTATTTT.

The chain links TRBV21-1 to TRBJ1-5. TRBV21-1 is a pseudogene locus. The CDR3 loop spans 14 amino acids. The CDR3 sequence: CASSPRTPRQPQHF. CDR3 coding DNA: TGTGCCAGCAGCCCTCGGACCCCCCGGCAGCCCCAGCATTTT.

The J gene is TRBJ1-4, the V gene TRBV6-5; D ambiguous. Trimming took 8 bases from V and 8 from J, leaving 6 bases between them. CDR1 is MNHEY, CDR2 SVGAGI, per germline. The CDR3 covers 10 residues. The CDR3 reads CASREEKLFF. CDR3 DNA: TGTGCCAGCCGGGAGGAAAAACTGTTTTTT.